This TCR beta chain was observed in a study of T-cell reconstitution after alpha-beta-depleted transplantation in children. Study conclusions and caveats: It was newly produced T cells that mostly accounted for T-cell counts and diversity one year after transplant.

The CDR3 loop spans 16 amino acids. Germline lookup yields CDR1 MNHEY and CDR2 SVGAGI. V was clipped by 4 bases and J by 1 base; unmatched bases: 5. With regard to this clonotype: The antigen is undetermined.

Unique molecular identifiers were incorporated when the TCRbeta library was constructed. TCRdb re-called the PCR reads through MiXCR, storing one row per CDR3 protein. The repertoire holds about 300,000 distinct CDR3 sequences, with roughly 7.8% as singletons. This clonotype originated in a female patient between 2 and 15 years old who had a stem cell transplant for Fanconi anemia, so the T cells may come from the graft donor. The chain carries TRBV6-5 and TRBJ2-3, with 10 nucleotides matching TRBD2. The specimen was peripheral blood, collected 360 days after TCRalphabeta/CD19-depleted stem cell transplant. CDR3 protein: CASSWPLAGGTDTQYF. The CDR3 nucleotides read TGTGCCAGCAGTTGGCCCCTAGCGGGGGGCACAGATACGCAGTATTTT.